The clone carrying this TCR beta chain appeared a few times. As yet, its antigen is unknown. V gave up 1 base and J gave up 4 bases; unmatched junction bases: 5. There are 15 residues in the CDR3. The sample originates from a study of T cell repertoires in cytomegalovirus infection. Study at large: Recently identified HLA-C-restricted CMV epitopes and well-studied HLA-B-restricted CMV epitopes were used by the study. Through public TCR beta signatures, both CMV infection and matching HLA type were indicated. General study results and limits: Individuals carrying CMV plus the relevant HLA were identified by cumulative frequency of public TCR beta families. Ex vivo, HLA-C-restricted CMV-specific TCR beta clonotypes prevailed over the rest of the response.

Each CDR3 protein gets one entry after TCRdb re-called the reads with MiXCR. The sample has roughly 990,000 distinct CDR3 sequences; approximately 32% are singletons. This TCR was recovered from a human donor in good health (CMV status not recorded). Some clones in this sample may be carry-over from other donors' samples. The V call is TRBV12-3 or TRBV12-4, the J call TRBJ1-2; 8 bases fit TRBD1. The source was cultured CD8+ T cells from PBMCs, collected from culture after CMV antigen stimulation. CDR3 in DNA: TGTGCCAGCAGTTTAGGGACAGGGTTCAGCTATGGCTACACCTTC. As protein: CASSLGTGFSYGYTF.